Here is one TCR beta chain with its context. The data were obtained in a study of blood T cell repertoires in COVID-19. About the research overall: Sources were T cells, B-cell-depleted T cells, or PBMCs; the material itself was cDNA or gDNA.

TCRdb keeps only in-frame clones here, not all; method: immunoSEQ multiplex PCR. The table includes some 99,000 clones, approximately 90% detected once. Germline V gene sequence: CDR1 SGHAT, CDR2 FQNNGV. The CDR3 is 17 amino acids. The ends were cut back, 4 bases at V and 5 bases at J, with 23 bases in the middle. The chain employs TRBV11-2 and TRBJ2-5, with D possibly being TRBD1 (6 bases). The specimen was peripheral blood. This TCR was sampled from a human donor with COVID-19, enrolled during active disease. The donor label of this sample is uncertain. The CDR3 loop reads CASSSGQSIALMETQYF. The CDR3 DNA follows: TGTGCCAGCAGCTCCGGACAGTCTATTGCCTTAATGGAGACCCAGTACTTC.